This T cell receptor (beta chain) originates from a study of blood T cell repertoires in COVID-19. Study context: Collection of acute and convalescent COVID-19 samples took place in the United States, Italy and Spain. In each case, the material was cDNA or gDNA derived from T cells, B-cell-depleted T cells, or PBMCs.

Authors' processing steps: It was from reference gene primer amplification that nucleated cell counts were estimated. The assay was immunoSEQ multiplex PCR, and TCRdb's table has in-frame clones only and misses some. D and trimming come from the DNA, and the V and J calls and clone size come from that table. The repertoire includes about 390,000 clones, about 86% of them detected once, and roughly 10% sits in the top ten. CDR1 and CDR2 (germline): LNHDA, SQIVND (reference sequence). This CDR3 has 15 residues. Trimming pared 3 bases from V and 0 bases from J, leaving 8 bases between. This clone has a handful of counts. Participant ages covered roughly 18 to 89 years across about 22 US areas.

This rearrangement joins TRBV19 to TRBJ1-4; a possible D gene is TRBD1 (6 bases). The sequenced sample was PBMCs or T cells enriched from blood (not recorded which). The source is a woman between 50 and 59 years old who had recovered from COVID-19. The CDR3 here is CASSMRTATNEKLFF. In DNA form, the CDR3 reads TGTGCCAGTAGTATGCGGACAGCAACTAATGAAAAACTGTTTTTT.